The 20 T cell receptor beta chains in this list originate from one sample, sequenced in a study of cytomegalovirus exposure and HLA in healthy donors. 13 Jbeta primers and 60 Vbeta primers were used for the PCR. Generated by immunoSEQ multiplex PCR, the TCRdb table keeps only in-frame clones and is missing some. The sample carries about 160,000 clones, around 80% recorded once. The sample comprised PBMCs. Receptor source: a male donor in good health and CMV-seropositive.

V is TRBV28 and J is TRBJ2-5; D may be TRBD2 (5 bases). Germline CDR1 is MDHEN and CDR2 is SYDVKM. V was pared by 5 bases and J by 5 bases, with 15 bases between. CDR3 length: 14 residues. The CDR3 DNA reads as TGTGCCAGCAGTGACGGAGGTGTTAGGGAGACCCAGTACTTC. Translated, it gives CASSDGGVRETQYF.

This clone was seen a single time. The J gene is TRBJ2-2, the V gene TRBV9; unclear D gene. Germline V gives CDR1 SGDLS, CDR2 YYNGEE. The ends were cut back, 2 bases at V and 4 bases at J, with 15 bases in the middle. The CDR3 has 16 amino acids. The CDR3 DNA reads TGTGCCAGCAGCGTCTCGAATGATCTAAGCACCGGGGAGCTGTTTTTT. It specifies CASSVSNDLSTGELFF.

In nucleotides, the CDR3 is TGTGCCAGCTCACCACCTGATAGGGGAACCCTCTATGGCTACACCTTC. It codes for CASSPPDRGTLYGYTF. The chain joins TRBV18 to TRBJ1-2; D possibly corresponds to TRBD1 (5 bases). The germline V and J ends were trimmed by 0 bases and 4 bases, with 15 bases remaining between them. The CDR3 has 16 amino acids. Germline V gene sequence: CDR1 KGHSH, CDR2 LQKENI.

This rearrangement joins TRBV28 to TRBJ2-5; 14 bases are a match to TRBD2. Judging by the DNA end, TRBJ2-7 fits better; the J call may be wrong. Germline CDR1 and CDR2: MDHEN and SYDVKM. The CDR3 runs to 14 residues. The CDR3 here is CASSLGLAGAEQYF. The CDR3 DNA reads TGTGCCAGCAGTTTGGGACTAGCGGGAGCCGAGCAGTACTTC.

This clone came up once. The chain couples TRBV7-9 to TRBJ2-5, with a weak D call TRBD1 (5 bases). CDR1 is SEHNR and CDR2 is FQNEAQ in the germline V gene (reference sequence). The CDR3 sequence is 15 residues long. V gave up 2 bases and J gave up 4 bases, with 14 bases separating them. The CDR3 bases are TGTGCCAGCAGCTTACCCGAGATGGGGCCAGAGACCCAGTACTTC. Its translation: CASSLPEMGPETQYF.

This sequence joins TRBV5-4 and TRBJ2-3, with D uncertain. The CDR3 sequence is 16 residues long. Trimming removed 4 bases at V and 0 bases at J, with 15 bases between. Germline CDR1 is SGHNT and CDR2 is YYREEE (reference sequence). The CDR3 region is CASSDNRGGSTDTQYF. Written as DNA, the CDR3 is TGTGCCAGCAGCGATAACCGAGGCGGAAGCACAGATACGCAGTATTTT.

The chain couples TRBV5-5 to TRBJ1-5; 7 bases fit TRBD1. V lost 2 bases and J lost 0; bases outside the gene matches: 5. Germline CDR1 reads SGHKS; CDR2 reads YYEKEE (reference sequence). The CDR3 loop spans 16 amino acids. In nucleotides, the CDR3 is TGTGCCAGCAGCTTACAGGGGAGTCATAGCAATCAGCCCCAGCATTTT. The encoded protein is CASSLQGSHSNQPQHF.

V usage is TRBV7-9 and J usage is TRBJ2-1, with 10 bases matching TRBD2. With 3 bases clipped from V and 2 bases from J, the junction kept 7 bases outside the gene matches. This CDR3 has 17 amino acids. CDR1 is SEHNR, CDR2 FQNEAQ, per germline (reference sequence). In DNA form, the CDR3 reads TGTGCCAGCAGCTTGGTCAGCGGGAGGGAGCCCTACAATGAGCAGTTCTTC. Translated, it gives CASSLVSGREPYNEQFF.

The rearrangement links TRBV28 to TRBJ2-7; 7 bases match TRBD1. The CDR3 loop spans 15 amino acids. The germline V gene has CDR1 MDHEN and CDR2 SYDVKM. Trimming at V came to 6 bases and at J to 3 bases, leaving 11 bases not matched to a gene. CDR3 DNA sequence: TGTGCCAGCAGGGAAGGGACAGAGAGTTTCTACGAGCAGTACTTC. It specifies CASREGTESFYEQYF.

The chain uses TRBV6-1 and TRBJ1-6, with TRBD1 identical over 10 bases. V was clipped by 11 bases and J by 8 bases; unmatched bases: 6. Germline V gene lookup returns CDR1 MNHNS and CDR2 SASEGT. This CDR3 has 13 amino acids. The CDR3 spells CAARTGGDSPLHF. The CDR3 DNA sequence: TGTGCCGCAAGGACAGGGGGAGATTCACCCCTCCACTTT.

This clone was found a few times. This chain connects TRBV30 to TRBJ1-2; TRBD1 aligns across 9 bases. There are 15 residues in the CDR3. J gave up 4 bases and V 2 bases, and 8 bases lay outside the gene matches. CDR1 GTSNPN and CDR2 SVGIG come from the germline V gene (reference sequence). CDR3 in DNA: TGTGCCTGGAGTCCACCTCTACAGGGGGCCTATGGCTACACCTTC. Encoded protein: CAWSPPLQGAYGYTF.

This clone has only one observation. The chain recombines TRBV30 with TRBJ2-1, with unresolved D. The CDR3 consists of 13 residues. In germline, CDR1 is GTSNPN, CDR2 SVGIG (reference sequence). V lost 3 bases to trimming and J lost 3 bases, with 9 bases between them. CDR3 in amino acids: CAWSARLYNEQFF. The CDR3 DNA follows: TGTGCCTGGAGCGCTAGGCTCTACAATGAGCAGTTCTTC.

This clone came up once. CDR3 nucleotides: TGTGCCAGCAGCCTATCGGGACAGGGATCCAAAAACATTCAGTACTTC. Its translation: CASSLSGQGSKNIQYF. The V call is TRBV7-9, the J call TRBJ2-4, with 9 bases fitting TRBD1. Germline trimming cut 5 bases from V and 2 bases from J; bases unmatched to any gene: 7. Germline-derived CDR1 and CDR2 are SEHNR and FQNEAQ (reference sequence). This CDR3 spans 16 amino acids.

The rearrangement links TRBV10-2 to TRBJ2-7; possibly TRBD2 for D (6 bases). This CDR3 is 14 amino acids long. V lost 3 bases and J 4 bases, leaving 13 bases between the germline ends. From germline, CDR1 is WSHSY and CDR2 SAAADI. CDR3 nucleotides: TGCGCCAGCAGTGACGGAGGGACTTGGTACGAGCAGTACTTC. Protein product: CASSDGGTWYEQYF.

The chain employs TRBV6-1 and TRBJ1-2; no definite D call. This CDR3 is built from 14 residues. V was cut by 1 base and J by 5 bases, with 11 bases left in between. Looked up from germline, CDR1 is MNHNS and CDR2 is SASEGT. CDR3 sequence: CASSEVEAGYGYTF. DNA for the CDR3: TGTGCCAGCAGTGAAGTGGAGGCAGGTTATGGCTACACCTTC.

This clone was seen a few times. The rearrangement links TRBV27 to TRBJ2-3, with 7 positions matching TRBD2. The germline V gene encodes CDR1 MNHEY and CDR2 SMNVEV (reference sequence). The CDR3 runs to 16 residues. Losses at the gene ends were 0 bases for V and 0 bases for J; bases not matched to a gene: 3. CDR3 nucleotides: TGTGCCAGCAGTTTATCGAGCGGGGACAGCACAGATACGCAGTATTTT. Its translation: CASSLSSGDSTDTQYF.

This chain links TRBV27 with TRBJ1-1, with a possible D match to TRBD1 (5 bases). Trimming left V 5 bases short and J 3 bases short, with 16 bases between. CDR1 and CDR2 (germline): MNHEY, SMNVEV (reference sequence). This CDR3 spans 15 amino acids. The CDR3 region has the DNA TGTGCCAGCAGTCTCAGCCAGGGTAGGGACACTGAAGCTTTCTTT. It codes for CASSLSQGRDTEAFF.

This chain joins TRBV29-1 and TRBJ2-2, with 8 nucleotides matching TRBD2. Trimming cost V 5 bases and J 5 bases; bases outside gene matches: 7. CDR1 and CDR2 from the germline V gene are SQVTM and ANQGSEA. The CDR3 length is 14 residues. This CDR3 is CSVSSRGGTGELFF. The CDR3 DNA follows: TGCAGCGTTAGTAGCCGGGGGGGAACCGGGGAGCTGTTTTTT.

The chain has TRBV10-3 and TRBJ2-1; no clear D gene. The ends were cut back, 6 bases at V and 0 bases at J, with 12 bases in the middle. The CDR3 has 15 amino acids. Germline V gene lookup returns CDR1 ENHRY and CDR2 SYGVKD. CDR3 sequence: CAISPKASSYNEQFF. CDR3 nucleotides: TGTGCCATCAGCCCTAAAGCGAGCTCCTACAATGAGCAGTTCTTC.

This clone was recorded only once. The chain employs TRBV28 and TRBJ1-6, with 7 bases that match TRBD1. The CDR3 sequence is 18 residues long. The germline V gene has CDR1 MDHEN and CDR2 SYDVKM. Germline trimming cut 4 bases from V and 0 bases from J; bases unmatched to any gene: 9. For the CDR3, the DNA is TGTGCCAGCAGTTCCCGGACAGGAAGGAGCTCCTATAATTCACCCCTCCACTTT. Encoded protein: CASSSRTGRSSYNSPLHF.